This TCR beta chain originates from a study of glioma-infiltrating T cells. The length of the CDR3 is 12 residues. Unmatched junction bases numbered 5, after V lost 5 bases and J lost 7 bases. Germline-derived CDR1 and CDR2 are SGHNT and YYREEE (reference sequence). This clonotype was seen a few times. Amplification of TCR alpha and beta CDR3 regions from RNA used iRepertoire nested multiplex PCR. One entry per CDR3 protein results from TCRdb running MiXCR on the multiplex PCR reads. The sample includes about 89,000 distinct CDR3 sequences, roughly 23% of them seen just once. V usage is TRBV5-4 and J usage is TRBJ1-2; 7 bases fit TRBD1. Sequencing was carried out using glioma tissue, nonneoplastic brain tissue, or PBMCs (not recorded which). The clonotype originates from a human donor with low-grade glioma or glioblastoma, undergoing nonglioma brain surgery, or in good health (not recorded which). The DNA for the CDR3 is TGTGCCAGCAGTGACAGGGTCCGTGGCTACACCTTC. This sequence encodes CASSDRVRGYTF.